Sequencing of this T cell receptor beta chain was carried out in a study of beta chain features in type 1 diabetes. The study reverse transcribed the entire isolated RNA, so it sequenced expressed TCRB transcripts. Assay used: immunoSEQ multiplex PCR; TCRdb lists only in-frame clones, some missing. The sample lists under 450,000 clones, over 12% occurring once. This CDR3 is built from 13 residues. Trimming shortened V by 2 bases and J by 6 bases, and 10 bases separated the two germline ends. CDR1 is KGHSH and CDR2 is LQKENI in the germline V gene. The sample holds a few counts of this clone. This clonotype was sampled from a woman aged 18 to 35 in good health. The sequencing sample was made of naive CD4+ T cells from blood. The V and J genes are TRBV18 and TRBJ1-2; D is undetermined. CDR3 coding DNA: TGTGCCAGCTCACCAGAGCTGTCTAATGGCTACACCTTC. Its protein product is CASSPELSNGYTF.